The sequence of this T cell receptor (beta chain) was determined in a study of blood T cell repertoires in COVID-19. Study as a whole: The United States, Italy and Spain provided the acute and convalescent COVID-19 samples.

Germline V gene lookup returns CDR1 SGDLS and CDR2 YYNGEE. The length of the CDR3 is 17 residues. The V end was cut by 4 bases, the J end by 12 bases, with 31 bases between. This table comes from immunoSEQ multiplex PCR, and its TCRdb copy is limited to in-frame clones, with some not included. This sample has under 250,000 clones, with about nine tenths found just once. Seattle researchers signed up patients amid active infection and tracked them longitudinally. What was sequenced was peripheral blood. V gene TRBV9 combines with J gene TRBJ1-1, with D possibly matching TRBD1 (6 bases). This sequence was found in a woman aged 25 to 39 with COVID-19, enrolled during active disease. The CDR3 sequence is CASSPVTGKTNTWITFF. CDR3 sequence (DNA): TGTGCCAGCAGCCCTGTAACAGGGAAGACTAACACTTGGATCACTTTCTTT.